Detailed here is one T cell receptor beta chain. Its binding antigen is unknown. No base-level quality is on record; no much larger clone is a single base apart. CDR1 is given as SGHNT and CDR2 as YYREEE, both from the germline V gene (reference sequence). Including the terminal cysteine and phenylalanine, the CDR3 comprises 14 residues. CDR3 DNA only is kept here, 42 bases in frame from base 1. The germline V and J ends show losses of 2 bases and 5 bases respectively, and no gene match explains 5 bases of the junction. Sample time point, as interpreted from the label and publication: baseline before first vaccination. Vaccinee samples came from UK trials COV001 and COV002, including a single-blind randomized controlled phase 2/3 trial of AZD1222 (ChAdOx1 nCoV-19) in healthy adults. For TCRbeta chain sequencing, PBMC samples from trial participants were taken at day 0 and at day 28 after the second dose.

The CDR3 regions of human TCRbeta chains were analyzed by immunosequencing. For the original study's pipeline: Repertoire TCRs were checked for matches against a reference library of SARS-CoV-2-specific TCRs that had been generated using the MIRA antigen-specificity platform. Breadth meant the fraction of unique TCRs that were SARS-CoV-2-associated, whereas depth meant the fraction of total T cells that were SARS-CoV-2-associated. Using the MIRA data, each spike-specific TCR was assigned both to the spike region to which the TCR was reactive and to a CD4 or CD8 class. Log10-transformed breadth and depth values were compared by one-way ANOVA with Sidak's multiple comparisons tests. Imported from immuneACCESS, the table was reduced by TCRdb to in-frame sequences with V and J called. These copies leave out some clones; in studies compared against another copy, an unresolved V gene accounts for under half, and the cause of the remainder is not known. V and J calls and clone size follow that table, whereas D and trimming were derived from the DNA. The sample includes just over 65,000 clones, with about 90% observed a single time. The top ten clonotypes cover approximately 15% of the sample.

The data stem from a study of T cell responses to AZD1222 COVID-19 vaccine (dated by TCRdb to the early 2020s). The study in broad terms: AZD1222 recipients whose second dose came at about 4 weeks and those whose second dose came at about 12 weeks were combined into one group, since spike-specific TCR depth and breadth did not differ between the two schedules. Trial participants were enrolled by age into subgroups of 18-55, 56-69 and 70-plus years, and approximately 150, 30 and 60 TCR-sequenced participants, respectively, were included in these subgroups. A total of just over 230 trial participants underwent TCR sequencing, of whom approximately 200 had received two doses of AZD1222 and some 25 had received two doses of the MenACWY control vaccine. Overall results and qualifications from the work: The 56-69-year group was small, and its depth increase did not reach significance, likely because of low power. After two AZD1222 doses, both the breadth and the depth of spike-specific TCRs were significantly higher than at day 0 and than in MenACWY recipients. The whole spike protein was spanned by vaccine-associated CD4 TCRs, and dominant responses were seen in regions 160-218 and 743-854. Conclusions about previously exposed vaccinees are limited because only 6 or 7 AZD1222 recipients were SARS-CoV-2 seropositive at baseline. Epitopes outside the regions mutated in the B.1.351 and B.1.1.7 variants were reportedly recognized by nearly half of the unique spike-specific TCRs. Because no samples from the day 14 peak response were available, repertoires could be characterized only after the peak T cell response. Participants were mostly white British, with more females than males. The authors suggested clonal diversity may have been underestimated.

The sequencing here drew on peripheral blood, taken on day 0 of AZD1222 vaccination. This chain joins TRBV5-4 to TRBJ1-1; TRBD1 matches 8 bases in the middle. This TCR came from an adult in good health. The CDR3 here reads CASSFQGAVTEAFF. The nucleotide sequence reads TGTGCCAGCAGCTTTCAGGGGGCTGTGACTGAAGCTTTCTTT.